This TCR beta chain was identified in a study of liver allograft versus peripheral blood T cells. Study-wide context: Hepatic allograft T cell receptor repertoires were evaluated relative to those present in recipients' peripheral blood. Notes on the study in general: Intra-allograft T cell receptor repertoires in the liver reportedly differed from peripheral blood repertoires.

TCRdb reprocessed the reads with MiXCR, giving one entry per CDR3 protein. The table shows a few thousand distinct CDR3 sequences, with 18% occurring only once. By sample share, this clonotype is medium-sized. Its target is not known. This TCR came from a human patient who had a liver transplant. Some T cells may have come from the graft donor.

CDR3 nucleotides: TGTGCCAGCTCCCCCACAAGACTTTCTAACTATGGCTACACCTTC. Translating it yields CASSPTRLSNYGYTF. The gene calls are TRBV6-6 and TRBJ1-2; no clear D gene. The CDR3 extends over 15 amino acids. With 8 bases removed from V and 0 bases from J, the gap between germline ends came to 16 bases. Germline CDR1 MNHNY, CDR2 SVGAGI (reference sequence).